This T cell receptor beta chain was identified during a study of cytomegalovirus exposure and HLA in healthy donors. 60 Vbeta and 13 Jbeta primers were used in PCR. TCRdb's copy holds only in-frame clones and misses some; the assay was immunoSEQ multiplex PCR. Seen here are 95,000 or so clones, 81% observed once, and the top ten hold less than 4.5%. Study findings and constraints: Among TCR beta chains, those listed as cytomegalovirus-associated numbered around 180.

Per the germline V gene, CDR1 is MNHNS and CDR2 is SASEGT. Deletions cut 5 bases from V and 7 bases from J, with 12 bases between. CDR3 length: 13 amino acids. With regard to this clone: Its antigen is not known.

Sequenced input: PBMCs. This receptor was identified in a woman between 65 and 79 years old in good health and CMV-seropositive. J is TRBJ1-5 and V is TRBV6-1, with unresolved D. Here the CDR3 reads CASSPAIRQPQHF. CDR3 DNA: TGTGCCAGCAGTCCCGCTATACGGCAGCCCCAGCATTTT.